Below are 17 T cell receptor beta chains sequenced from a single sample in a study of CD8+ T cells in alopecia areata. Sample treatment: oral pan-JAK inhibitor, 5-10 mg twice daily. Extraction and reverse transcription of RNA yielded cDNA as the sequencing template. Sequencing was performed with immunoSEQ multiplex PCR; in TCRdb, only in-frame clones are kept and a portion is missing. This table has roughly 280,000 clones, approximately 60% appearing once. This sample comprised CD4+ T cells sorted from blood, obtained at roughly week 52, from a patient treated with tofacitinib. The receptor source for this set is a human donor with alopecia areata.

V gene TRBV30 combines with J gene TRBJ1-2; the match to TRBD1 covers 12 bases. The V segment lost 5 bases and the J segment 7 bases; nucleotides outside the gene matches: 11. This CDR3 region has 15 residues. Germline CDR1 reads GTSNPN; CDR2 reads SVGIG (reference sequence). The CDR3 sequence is CAWGLEGQGAPGYTF. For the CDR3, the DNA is TGTGCCTGGGGACTGGAGGGACAGGGGGCGCCTGGCTACACCTTC.

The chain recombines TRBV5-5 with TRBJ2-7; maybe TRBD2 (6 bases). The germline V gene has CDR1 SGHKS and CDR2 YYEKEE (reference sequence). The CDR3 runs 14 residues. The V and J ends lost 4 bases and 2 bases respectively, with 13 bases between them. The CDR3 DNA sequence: TGTGCCAGCAGCGGGAGGACCGATCCCTACGAGCAGTACTTC. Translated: CASSGRTDPYEQYF.

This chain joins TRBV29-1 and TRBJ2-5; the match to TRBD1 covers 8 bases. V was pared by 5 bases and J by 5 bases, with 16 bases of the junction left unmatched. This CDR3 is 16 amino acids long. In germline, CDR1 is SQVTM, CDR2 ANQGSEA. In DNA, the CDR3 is TGCAGCGTTTCAAGGACAGGGTCCCTATTACCGGAGACCCAGTACTTC. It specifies CSVSRTGSLLPETQYF.

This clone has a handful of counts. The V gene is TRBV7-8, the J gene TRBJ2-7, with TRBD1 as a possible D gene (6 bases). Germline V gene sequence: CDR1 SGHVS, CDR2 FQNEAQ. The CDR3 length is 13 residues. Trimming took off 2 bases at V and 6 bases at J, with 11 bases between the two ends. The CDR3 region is CASSLFRTVEQYF. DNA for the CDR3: TGTGCCAGCAGCTTATTCCGGACAGTCGAGCAGTACTTC.

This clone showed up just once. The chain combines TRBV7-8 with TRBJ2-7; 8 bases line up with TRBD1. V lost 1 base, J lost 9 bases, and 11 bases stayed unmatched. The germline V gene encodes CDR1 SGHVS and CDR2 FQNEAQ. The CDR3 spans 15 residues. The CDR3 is CASSLVGTGRRMQYF. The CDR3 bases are TGTGCCAGCAGCTTAGTGGGGACAGGCCGGAGAATGCAGTACTTC.

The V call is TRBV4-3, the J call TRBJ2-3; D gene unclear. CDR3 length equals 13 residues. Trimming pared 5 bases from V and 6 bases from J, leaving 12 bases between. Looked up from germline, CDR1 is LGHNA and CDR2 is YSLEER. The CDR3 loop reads CASSSGRFDTQYF. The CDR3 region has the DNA TGCGCCAGCAGCTCCGGACGTTTCGATACGCAGTATTTT.

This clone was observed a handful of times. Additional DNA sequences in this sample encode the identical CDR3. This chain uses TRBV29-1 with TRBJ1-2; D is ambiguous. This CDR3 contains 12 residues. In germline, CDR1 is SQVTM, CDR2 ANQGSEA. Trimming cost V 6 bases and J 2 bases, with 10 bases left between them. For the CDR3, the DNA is TGCAGCGTGAGGGAAGGGAACTATGGCTACACCTTC. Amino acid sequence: CSVREGNYGYTF. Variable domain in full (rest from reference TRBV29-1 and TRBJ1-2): SAVISQKPSRDICQRGTSLTIQCQVDSQVTMMFWYRQQPGQSLTLIATANQGSEATYESGFVIDKFPISRPNLTFSTLTVSNMSPEDSSIYLCSVREGNYGYTFGSGTRLTVV.

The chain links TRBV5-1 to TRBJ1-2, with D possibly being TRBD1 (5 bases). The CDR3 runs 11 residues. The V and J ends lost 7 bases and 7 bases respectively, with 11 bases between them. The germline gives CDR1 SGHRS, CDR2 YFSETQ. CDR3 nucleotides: TGCGCCAGCTCCCAGGGAACTGGCTACACCTTC. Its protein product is CASSQGTGYTF.

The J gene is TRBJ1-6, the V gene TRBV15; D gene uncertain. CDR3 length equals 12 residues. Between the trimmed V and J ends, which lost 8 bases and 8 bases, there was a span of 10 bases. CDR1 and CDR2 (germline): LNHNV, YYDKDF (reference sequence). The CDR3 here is CATGWRDSPLHF. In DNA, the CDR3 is TGTGCCACCGGATGGAGGGATTCACCCCTCCACTTT.

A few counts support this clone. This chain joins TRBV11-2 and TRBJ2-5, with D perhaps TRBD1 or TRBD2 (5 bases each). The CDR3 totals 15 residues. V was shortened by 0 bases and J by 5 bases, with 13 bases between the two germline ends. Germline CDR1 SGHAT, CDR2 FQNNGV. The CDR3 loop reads CASSLDRSGTETQYF. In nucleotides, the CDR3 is TGTGCCAGCAGCTTAGATCGTTCCGGGACGGAGACCCAGTACTTC. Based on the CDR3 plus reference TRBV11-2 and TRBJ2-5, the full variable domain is EAGVAQSPRYKIIEKRQSVAFWCNPISGHATLYWYQQILGQGPKLLIQFQNNGVVDDSQLPKDRFSAERLKGVDSTLKIQPAKLEDSAVYLCASSLDRSGTETQYFGPGTRLLVL.

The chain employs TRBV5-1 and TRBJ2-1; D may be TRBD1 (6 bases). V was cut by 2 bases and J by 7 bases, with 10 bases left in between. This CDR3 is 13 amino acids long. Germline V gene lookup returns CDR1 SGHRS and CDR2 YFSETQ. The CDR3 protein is CASSFTGFNEQFF. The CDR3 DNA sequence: TGCGCCAGCAGCTTCACAGGGTTTAATGAGCAGTTCTTC.

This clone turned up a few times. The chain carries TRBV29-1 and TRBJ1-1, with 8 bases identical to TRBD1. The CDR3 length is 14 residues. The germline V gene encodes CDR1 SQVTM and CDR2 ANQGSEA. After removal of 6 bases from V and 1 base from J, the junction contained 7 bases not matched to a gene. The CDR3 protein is CSVAPGGQNTEAFF. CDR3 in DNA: TGCAGCGTCGCACCAGGGGGCCAGAACACTGAAGCTTTCTTT.

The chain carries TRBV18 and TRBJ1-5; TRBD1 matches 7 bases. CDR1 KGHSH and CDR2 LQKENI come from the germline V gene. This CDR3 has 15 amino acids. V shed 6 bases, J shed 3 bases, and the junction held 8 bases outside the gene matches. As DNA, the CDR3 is TGTGCCAGCTCGCCCCTCACAGGGGTCAATCAGCCCCAGCATTTT. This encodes CASSPLTGVNQPQHF. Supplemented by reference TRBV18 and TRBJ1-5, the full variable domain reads NAGVMQNPRHLVRRRGQEARLRCSPMKGHSHVYWYRQLPEEGLKFMVYLQKENIIDESGMPKERFSAEFPKEGPSILRIQQVVRGDSAAYFCASSPLTGVNQPQHFGDGTRLSIL.

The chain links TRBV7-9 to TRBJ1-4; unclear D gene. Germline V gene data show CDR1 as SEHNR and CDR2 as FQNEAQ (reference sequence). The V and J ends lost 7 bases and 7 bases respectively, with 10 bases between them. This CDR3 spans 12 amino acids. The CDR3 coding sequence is TGTGCCAGCACCCACGCCCCTGAAAAACTGTTTTTT. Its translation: CASTHAPEKLFF.

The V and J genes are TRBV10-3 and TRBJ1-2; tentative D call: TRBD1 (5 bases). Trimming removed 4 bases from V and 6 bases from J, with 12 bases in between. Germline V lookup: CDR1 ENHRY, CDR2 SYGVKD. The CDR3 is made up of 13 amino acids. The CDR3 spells CAISGSGDDGYTF. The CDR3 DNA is TGTGCCATCAGTGGATCGGGGGATGATGGCTACACCTTC.

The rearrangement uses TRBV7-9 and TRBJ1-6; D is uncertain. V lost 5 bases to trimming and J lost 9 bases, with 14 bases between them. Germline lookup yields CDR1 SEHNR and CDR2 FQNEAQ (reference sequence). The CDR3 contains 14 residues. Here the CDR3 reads CASSRGSEGSPLHF. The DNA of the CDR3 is TGTGCCAGCAGCCGCGGGAGCGAGGGTTCACCCCTCCACTTT.

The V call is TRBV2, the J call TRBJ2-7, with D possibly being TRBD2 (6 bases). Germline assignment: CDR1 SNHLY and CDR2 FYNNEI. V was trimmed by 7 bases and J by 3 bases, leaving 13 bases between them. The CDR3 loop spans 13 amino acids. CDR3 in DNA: TGTGCCAGCAAGGAGGGTGTAATCTACGAGCAGTACTTC. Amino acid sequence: CASKEGVIYEQYF. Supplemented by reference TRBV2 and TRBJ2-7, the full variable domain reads EPEVTQTPSHQVTQMGQEVILRCVPISNHLYFYWYRQILGQKVEFLVSFYNNEISEKSEIFDDQFSVERPDGSNFTLKIRSTKLEDSAMYFCASKEGVIYEQYFGPGTRLTVT.